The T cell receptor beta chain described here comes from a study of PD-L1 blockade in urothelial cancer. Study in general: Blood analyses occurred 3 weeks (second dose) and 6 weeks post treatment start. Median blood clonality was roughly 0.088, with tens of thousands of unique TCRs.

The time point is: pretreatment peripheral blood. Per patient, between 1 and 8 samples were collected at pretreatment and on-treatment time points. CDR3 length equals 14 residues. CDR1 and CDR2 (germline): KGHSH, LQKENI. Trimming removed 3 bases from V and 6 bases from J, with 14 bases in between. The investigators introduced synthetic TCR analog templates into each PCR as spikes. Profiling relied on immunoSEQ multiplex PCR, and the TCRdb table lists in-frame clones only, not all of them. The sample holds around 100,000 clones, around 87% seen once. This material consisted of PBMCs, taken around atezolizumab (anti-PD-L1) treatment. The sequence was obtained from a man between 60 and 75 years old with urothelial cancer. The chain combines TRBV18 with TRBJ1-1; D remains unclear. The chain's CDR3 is CASSPQAAGAEAFF. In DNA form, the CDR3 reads TGTGCCAGCTCACCCCAGGCGGCCGGGGCTGAAGCTTTCTTT.